The T cell receptor beta chain described here comes from a study of regulatory T cells in long-lasting Graves disease. This clonotype has only one observation. Investigators prepared the TCR beta libraries by applying iRepertoire HTBI primers and Arm-PCR of CDR3 regions. TCRdb re-derived calls from the multiplex PCR reads in MiXCR, one entry per CDR3 protein. The sample consists of about 400,000 distinct CDR3 sequences, under 25% of them appearing once. Time point noted: persistent/refractory GD, antithyroid drugs over 5 years with positive TRAb. PBMCs provided the RNA from which the TCR library was made. The sequenced sample was peripheral blood mononuclear cells (PBMCs), obtained when the disease was refractory, from a patient treated with antithyroid drugs. The sequence was collected from a female donor with Graves disease.

CDR3 DNA sequence: TGTGCCAGCAGTCTCGCCCCCAGGGAGCTGTTTTTT. Protein: CASSLAPRELFF. V is TRBV7-9 and J is TRBJ2-2; no firm D call. The germline V and J ends were trimmed by 6 bases and 9 bases, with 11 bases remaining between them. Germline CDR1 is SEHNR and CDR2 is FQNEAQ (reference sequence). CDR3 length equals 12 residues.